This TCR beta chain was profiled in a study of cytomegalovirus exposure and HLA in healthy donors. The wider study: Membership in the Caucasian-associated ancestry cluster was found for 81% of 300 to 500 genotyped donors.

PCR employed 60 Vbeta and 13 Jbeta primers. Clones were read by immunoSEQ multiplex PCR, and TCRdb kept only the in-frame ones, dropping some. The table records about 98,000 clones, 81% of them present only once. General study points: About 90% or about 30% of the time was how often most TCR beta V segments were productive, according to an earlier analysis. As confirmed in vitro, a few CMV-associated chains were specific for CMV antigens. In terms of immune exposure information, only CMV serostatus was available.

As to this clone: The antigen remains undetermined.

This TCR derives from a man aged 35-49 years in good health and CMV-seronegative. The sequenced sample consisted of PBMCs.

For the CDR3, the DNA is TGTGCCAGCACCCTCGGGACAGGGTCCTATGGCTACACCTTC. Translated, it gives CASTLGTGSYGYTF. This chain links TRBV6-6 with TRBJ1-2; 9 positions agree with TRBD1. Germline CDR1 reads MNHNY; CDR2 reads SVGAGI (reference sequence). Trimming took 7 bases from V and 4 from J; bases not matched to a gene: 7. The CDR3 runs to 14 residues.